Listed below are T cell receptor beta chains from one sample, sequenced in a study of cytomegalovirus exposure and HLA in healthy donors. Profiling relied on immunoSEQ multiplex PCR, and the TCRdb table lists in-frame clones only, not all of them. The table has roughly 50,000 clones, around 90% seen once. Sequenced input: PBMCs. The origin of the receptors is a woman under 30 in good health and CMV-seropositive. CDR3s leave out the opening cysteine and the closing phenylalanine or tryptophan. D genes are given only for firm matches.

>TRBD1|TRBV5-1|TRBJ2-2
ASSIPGQVAGELF
>-|TRBV6-1|TRBJ1-2
ASSQSGFYGYT
>-|TRBV5-1|TRBJ1-3
ASSHGVSGNTIY
>-|TRBV7-9|TRBJ1-2
ASSPPLERQGGYT
>TRBD1|TRBV7-2|TRBJ1-1
ASSSATGSTEAF
>TRBD2|TRBV28|TRBJ2-3
ASSVTGTSGGADTQY
>TRBD2|TRBV6-1|TRBJ2-2
ASSEASGYTGELF
>-|TRBV5-1|TRBJ1-2
ASSLATVRGWYGYT
>-|TRBV7-2|TRBJ2-2
ASSLAEGLSTGELF
>TRBD2|TRBV30|TRBJ2-3
AWSVRAGGSDTQY
>-|TRBV2|TRBJ2-2
ASSERETGELF
>TRBD1|TRBV10-2|TRBJ2-7
ATKDRGFYEQY
>-|TRBV11-2|TRBJ1-3
ASSLGWGPVAGNTIY
>TRBD1|TRBV5-1|TRBJ1-2
ASSWTGGDYGYT
>TRBD1|TRBV4-2|TRBJ1-1
ASSQEGTGAKAF
>TRBD1|TRBV18|TRBJ2-5
ASSRGQKIQETQY
>TRBD2|TRBV9|TRBJ2-5
ASSVGVSGGGETQY
>-|TRBV7-7|TRBJ2-5
ASSARGGVWETQY
>-|TRBV28|TRBJ1-3
ASSLEGSPGNTIY
>-|TRBV15|TRBJ2-5
ATSRDTAETQY
>-|TRBV5-4|TRBJ2-7
ASSLGRRPGDEQY
>TRBD1|TRBV6-1|TRBJ2-2
ASSEVRGLNTGELF